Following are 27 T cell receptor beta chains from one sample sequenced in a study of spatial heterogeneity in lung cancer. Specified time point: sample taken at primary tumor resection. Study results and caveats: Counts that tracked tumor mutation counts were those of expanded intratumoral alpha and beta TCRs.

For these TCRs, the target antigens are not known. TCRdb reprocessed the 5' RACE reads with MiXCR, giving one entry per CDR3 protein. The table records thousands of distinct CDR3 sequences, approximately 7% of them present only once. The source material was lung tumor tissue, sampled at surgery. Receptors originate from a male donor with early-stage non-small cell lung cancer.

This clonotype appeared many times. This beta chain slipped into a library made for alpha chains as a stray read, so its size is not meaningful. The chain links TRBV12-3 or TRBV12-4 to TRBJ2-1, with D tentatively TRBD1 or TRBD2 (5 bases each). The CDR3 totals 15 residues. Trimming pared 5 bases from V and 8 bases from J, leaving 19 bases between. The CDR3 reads CASSPPGILGDEQFF. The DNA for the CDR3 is TGTGCCAGCAGTCCGCCCGGGATTTTGGGGGATGAGCAGTTCTTC.

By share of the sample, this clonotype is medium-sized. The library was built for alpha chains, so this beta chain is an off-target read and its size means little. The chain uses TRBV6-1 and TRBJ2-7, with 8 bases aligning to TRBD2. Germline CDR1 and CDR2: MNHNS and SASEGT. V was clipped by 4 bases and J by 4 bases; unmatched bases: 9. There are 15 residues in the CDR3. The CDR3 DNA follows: TGTGCCAGCAGTGGGGGCGGGAGGAACTATTACGAGCAGTACGTC. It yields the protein CASSGGGRNYYEQYV.

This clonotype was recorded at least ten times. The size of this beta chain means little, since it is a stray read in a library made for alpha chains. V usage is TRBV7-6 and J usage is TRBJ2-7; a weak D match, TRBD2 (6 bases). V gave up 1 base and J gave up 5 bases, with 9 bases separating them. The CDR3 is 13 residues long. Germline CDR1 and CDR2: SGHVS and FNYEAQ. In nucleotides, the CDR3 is TGTGCCAGCAGCTTAGACGGGGGAAACGAGCAGTACTTC. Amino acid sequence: CASSLDGGNEQYF.

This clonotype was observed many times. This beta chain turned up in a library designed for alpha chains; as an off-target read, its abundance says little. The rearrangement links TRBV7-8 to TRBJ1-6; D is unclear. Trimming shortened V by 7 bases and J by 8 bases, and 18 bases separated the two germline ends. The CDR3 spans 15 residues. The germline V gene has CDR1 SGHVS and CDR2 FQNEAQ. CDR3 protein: CASTTSGGRDSPLHF. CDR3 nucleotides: TGTGCCAGCACCACTAGCGGAGGGAGGGATTCACCCCTCCACTTT.

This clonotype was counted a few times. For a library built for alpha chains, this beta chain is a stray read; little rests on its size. The chain's CDR3 is CASRGDVSGNTIYF. Here the CDR3 DNA reads TGTGCCAGCCGGGGAGACGTTTCTGGAAACACCATATATTTT. This chain links TRBV2 with TRBJ1-3; D is uncertain. The length of the CDR3 is 14 residues. Germline values: CDR1 SNHLY, CDR2 FYNNEI. The V end lost 8 bases, the J end lost 1 base, and 12 bases lay between the germline ends.

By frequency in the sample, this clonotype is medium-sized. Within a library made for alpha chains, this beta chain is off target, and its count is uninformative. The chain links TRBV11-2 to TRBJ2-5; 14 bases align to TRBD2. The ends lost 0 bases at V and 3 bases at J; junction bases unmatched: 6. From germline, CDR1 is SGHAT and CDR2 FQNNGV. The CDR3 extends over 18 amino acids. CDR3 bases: TGTGCCAGCAGCTTAGAGCCCGGGACTAGCGGGAGTGAAGAGACCCAGTACTTC. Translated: CASSLEPGTSGSEETQYF.

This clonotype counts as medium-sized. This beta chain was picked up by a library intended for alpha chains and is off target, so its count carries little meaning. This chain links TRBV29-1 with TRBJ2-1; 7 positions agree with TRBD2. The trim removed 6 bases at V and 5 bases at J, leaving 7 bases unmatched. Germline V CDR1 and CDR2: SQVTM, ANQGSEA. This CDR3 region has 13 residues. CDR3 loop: CSVIAGFNNEQFF. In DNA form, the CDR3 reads TGCAGCGTCATAGCGGGTTTTAACAATGAGCAGTTCTTC.

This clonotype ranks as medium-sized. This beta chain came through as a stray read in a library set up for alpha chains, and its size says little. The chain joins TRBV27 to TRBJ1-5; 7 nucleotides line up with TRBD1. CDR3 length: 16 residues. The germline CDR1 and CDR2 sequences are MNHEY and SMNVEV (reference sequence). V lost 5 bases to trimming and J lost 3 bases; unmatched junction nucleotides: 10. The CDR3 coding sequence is TGTGCCAGCAGTCCAAACCGGGACAGCTACAATCAGCCCCAGCATTTT. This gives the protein CASSPNRDSYNQPQHF.

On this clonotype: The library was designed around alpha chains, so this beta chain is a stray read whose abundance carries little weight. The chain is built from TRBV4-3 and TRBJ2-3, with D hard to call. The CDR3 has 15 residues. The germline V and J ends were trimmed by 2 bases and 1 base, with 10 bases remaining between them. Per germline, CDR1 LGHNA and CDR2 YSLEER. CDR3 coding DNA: TGCGCCAGCAGCCAATACTCTGGGGGCACAGATACGCAGTATTTT. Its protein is CASSQYSGGTDTQYF.

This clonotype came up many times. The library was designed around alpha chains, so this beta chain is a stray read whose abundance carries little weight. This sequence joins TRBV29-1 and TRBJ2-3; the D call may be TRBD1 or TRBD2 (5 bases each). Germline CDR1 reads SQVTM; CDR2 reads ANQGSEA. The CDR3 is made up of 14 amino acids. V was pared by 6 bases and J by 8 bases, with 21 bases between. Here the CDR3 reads CSVLGPRDPSTQYF. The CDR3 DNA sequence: TGCAGCGTCTTAGGGCCCCGGGACCCAAGTACGCAGTATTTT.

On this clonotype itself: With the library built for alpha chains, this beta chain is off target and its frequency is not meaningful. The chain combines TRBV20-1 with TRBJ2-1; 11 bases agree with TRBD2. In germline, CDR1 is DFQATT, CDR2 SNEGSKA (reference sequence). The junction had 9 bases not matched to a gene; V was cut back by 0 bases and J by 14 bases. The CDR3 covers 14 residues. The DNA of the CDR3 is TGCAGTGCTAGAGATCTAGCGGGGGGCCGAATAGAGTTCTTC. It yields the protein CSARDLAGGRIEFF.

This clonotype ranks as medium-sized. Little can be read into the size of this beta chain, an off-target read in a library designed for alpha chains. The CDR3 spells CASSEVNYLAGGFYEQYV. CDR3 bases: TGTGCCAGCAGTGAAGTGAACTACCTAGCGGGAGGGTTTTACGAGCAGTACGTC. This chain connects TRBV6-1 to TRBJ2-7, with TRBD2 matching 12 bases. The CDR3 covers 18 residues. After removal of 1 base from V and 4 bases from J, the junction contained 11 bases not matched to a gene. The germline V gene has CDR1 MNHNS and CDR2 SASEGT.

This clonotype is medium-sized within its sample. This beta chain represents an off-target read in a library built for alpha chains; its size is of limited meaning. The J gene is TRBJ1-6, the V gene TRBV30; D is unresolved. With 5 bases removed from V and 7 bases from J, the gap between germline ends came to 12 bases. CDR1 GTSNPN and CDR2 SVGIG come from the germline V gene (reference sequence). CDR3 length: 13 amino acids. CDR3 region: CAWAVGGNSPLHF. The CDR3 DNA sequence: TGTGCCTGGGCCGTTGGAGGGAATTCACCCCTCCACTTT.

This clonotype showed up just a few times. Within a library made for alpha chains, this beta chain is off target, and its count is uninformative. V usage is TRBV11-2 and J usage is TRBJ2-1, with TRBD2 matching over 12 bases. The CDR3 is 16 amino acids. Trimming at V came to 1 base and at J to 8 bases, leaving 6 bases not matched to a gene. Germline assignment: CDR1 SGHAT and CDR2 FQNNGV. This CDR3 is CASSLGPSGRAYEQFF. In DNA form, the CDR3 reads TGTGCCAGCAGCTTAGGTCCTAGCGGGAGGGCCTATGAGCAGTTCTTC.

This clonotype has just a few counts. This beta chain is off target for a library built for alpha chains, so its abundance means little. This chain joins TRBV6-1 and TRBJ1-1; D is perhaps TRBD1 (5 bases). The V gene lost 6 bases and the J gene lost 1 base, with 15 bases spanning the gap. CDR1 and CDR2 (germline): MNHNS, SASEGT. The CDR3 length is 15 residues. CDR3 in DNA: TGTGCCAGCAGCCCGCAGGGTCCGGCGAACACTGAAGCTTTCTTT. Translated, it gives CASSPQGPANTEAFF.

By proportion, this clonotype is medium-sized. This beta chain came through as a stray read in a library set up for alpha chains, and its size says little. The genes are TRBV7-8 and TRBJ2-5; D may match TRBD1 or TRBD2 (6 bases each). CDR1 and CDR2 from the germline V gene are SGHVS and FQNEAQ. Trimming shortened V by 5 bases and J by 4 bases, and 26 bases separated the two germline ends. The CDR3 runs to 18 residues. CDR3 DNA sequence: TGTGCCAGCAGCCGAACCAGACGAAGCGTGAGGGGGGCAGAGACCCAGTACTTC. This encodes CASSRTRRSVRGAETQYF.

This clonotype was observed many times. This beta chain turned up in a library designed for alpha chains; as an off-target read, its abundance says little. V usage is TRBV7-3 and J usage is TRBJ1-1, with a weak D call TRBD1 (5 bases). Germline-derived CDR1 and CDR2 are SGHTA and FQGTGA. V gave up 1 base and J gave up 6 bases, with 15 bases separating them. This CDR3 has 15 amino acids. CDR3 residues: CASSLMTVGQAEAFF. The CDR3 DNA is TGTGCCAGCAGCTTAATGACGGTGGGGCAGGCTGAAGCTTTCTTT.

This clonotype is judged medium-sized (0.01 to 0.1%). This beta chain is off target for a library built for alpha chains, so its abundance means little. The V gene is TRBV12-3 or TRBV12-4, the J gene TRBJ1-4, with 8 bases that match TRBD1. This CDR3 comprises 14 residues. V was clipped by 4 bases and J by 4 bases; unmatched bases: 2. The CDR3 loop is CASSSGQGNEKLFF. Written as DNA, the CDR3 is TGTGCCAGCAGTTCCGGACAGGGTAATGAAAAACTGTTTTTT.

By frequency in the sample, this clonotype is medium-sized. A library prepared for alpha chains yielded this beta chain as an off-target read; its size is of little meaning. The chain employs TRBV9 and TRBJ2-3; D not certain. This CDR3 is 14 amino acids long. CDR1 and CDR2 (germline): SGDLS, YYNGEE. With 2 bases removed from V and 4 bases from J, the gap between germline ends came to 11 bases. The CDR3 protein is CASSVFGEPDTQYF. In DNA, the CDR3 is TGTGCCAGCAGCGTGTTCGGAGAACCAGATACGCAGTATTTT.

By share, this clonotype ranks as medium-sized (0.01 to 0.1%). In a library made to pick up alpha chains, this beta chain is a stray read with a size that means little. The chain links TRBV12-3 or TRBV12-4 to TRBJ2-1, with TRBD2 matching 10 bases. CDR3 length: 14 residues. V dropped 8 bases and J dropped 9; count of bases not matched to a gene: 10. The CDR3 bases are TGTGCCAGCGCCCTAGCGGGGGTTAGCAGTGAGCAGTTCTTC. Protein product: CASALAGVSSEQFF.

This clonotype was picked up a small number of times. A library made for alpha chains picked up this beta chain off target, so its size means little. The CDR3 DNA sequence: TGTGCCAGCAGCTTGTCCCCGACAGCTAGCACAGATACGCAGTATTTT. Protein product: CASSLSPTASTDTQYF. The V gene is TRBV5-6, the J gene TRBJ2-3, with a weak D call TRBD1 (5 bases). The V gene's germline CDR1 is SGHDT and CDR2 YYEEEE. There are 16 residues in the CDR3. V lost 1 base and J lost 0, with 12 bases in between.

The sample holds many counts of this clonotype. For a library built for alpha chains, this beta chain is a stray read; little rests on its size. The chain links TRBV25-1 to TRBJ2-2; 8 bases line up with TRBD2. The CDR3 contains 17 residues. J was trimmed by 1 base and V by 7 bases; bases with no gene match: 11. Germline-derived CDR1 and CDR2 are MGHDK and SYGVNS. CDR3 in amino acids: CASNQPGRGRNTGELFF. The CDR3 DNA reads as TGTGCCAGCAACCAACCCGGGAGGGGCAGGAACACCGGGGAGCTGTTTTTT.

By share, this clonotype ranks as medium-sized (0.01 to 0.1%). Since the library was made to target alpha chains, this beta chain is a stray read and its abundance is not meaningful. CDR3 loop: CASSLGQGYNEAFF. CDR3 nucleotide sequence: TGTGCCAGCAGCTTGGGACAGGGGTATAATGAAGCTTTCTTT. The chain uses TRBV5-8 and TRBJ1-1, with TRBD1 matching over 8 bases. The ends lost 0 bases at V and 7 bases at J; junction bases unmatched: 5. The CDR3 is 14 amino acids. Germline CDR1 SGHTS, CDR2 YDEGEE.

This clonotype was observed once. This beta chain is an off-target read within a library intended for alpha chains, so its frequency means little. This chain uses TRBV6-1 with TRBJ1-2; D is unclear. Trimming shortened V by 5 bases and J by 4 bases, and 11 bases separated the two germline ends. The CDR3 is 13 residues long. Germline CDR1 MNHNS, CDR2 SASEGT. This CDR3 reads CASSTSVTYGYTF. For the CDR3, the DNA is TGTGCCAGCAGTACCAGTGTAACCTATGGCTACACCTTC.

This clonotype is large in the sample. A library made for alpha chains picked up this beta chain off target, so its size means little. CDR3 in amino acids: CAWTAGSSGNVQYF. The CDR3 DNA reads TGTGCCTGGACGGCAGGGTCTAGCGGGAATGTGCAGTATTTT. The rearrangement links TRBV30 to TRBJ2-3; 9 nucleotides agree with TRBD2. The V and J ends lost 4 bases and 11 bases, in that order; junction bases with no gene match: 13. CDR1 is GTSNPN, CDR2 SVGIG, per germline (reference sequence). This CDR3 is 14 amino acids long.

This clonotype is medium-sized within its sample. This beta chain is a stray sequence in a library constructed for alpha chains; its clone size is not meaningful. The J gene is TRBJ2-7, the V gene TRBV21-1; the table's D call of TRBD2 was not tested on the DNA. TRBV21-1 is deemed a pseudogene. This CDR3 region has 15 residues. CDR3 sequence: CASMSPGLGYEWQYV. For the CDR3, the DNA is TGTGCCAGCATGAGTCCGGGACTTGGATACGAGTGGCAGTACGTC.

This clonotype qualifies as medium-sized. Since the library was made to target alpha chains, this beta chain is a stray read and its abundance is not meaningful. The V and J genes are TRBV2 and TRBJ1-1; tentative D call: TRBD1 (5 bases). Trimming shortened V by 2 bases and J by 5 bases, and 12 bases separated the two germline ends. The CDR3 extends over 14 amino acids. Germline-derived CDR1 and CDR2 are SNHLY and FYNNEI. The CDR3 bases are TGTGCCAGCAGTGAATTTGAGGGGAGGACTGAAGCTTTCTTT. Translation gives CASSEFEGRTEAFF.